The next 5 T cell receptor beta chains were all read from a single sample in a study of vaccination and CD4 T cells after COVID-19. The assay that was used to sequence DNA from cultured CD4+ T cells was the Oncomine TCR Beta short-read assay. MiXCR was run by TCRdb on the PCR reads, yielding one entry per CDR3 protein. The sample has some 11,000 distinct CDR3 sequences, 44% seen once; the top ten hold about a third. Treatment: roughly 10-day PBMC culture with coronavirus spike peptide pools or control peptides (ViraFEST assay). These receptors have no known antigen. The sequencing sample was made of CD4+ T cells from blood, cultured in vitro. The receptors come from a human donor who had recovered from COVID-19.

Remarks on this clonotype: Possible read error: a much larger clone is one base away. The chain is built from TRBV6-1 and TRBJ1-6; 10 positions agree with TRBD1. The CDR3 has 13 residues. Germline CDR1 MNHNS, CDR2 SASEGT. CDR3 amino acids: CVSRDRGNSPLHF. The CDR3 DNA reads TGTGTCAGCAGGGACAGGGGAAATTCACCCCTCCACTTT.

The CDR3 bases are TGTGCCAGTGAACTAACCGGGACAGGGACCAATGAGCAGTTCTTC. This sequence encodes CASELTGTGTNEQFF. The chain couples TRBV7-2 to TRBJ2-1; 9 positions agree with TRBD1. Per the germline V gene, CDR1 is SGHTA and CDR2 is FQGNSA. This CDR3 has 15 residues. V lost 9 bases to trimming and J lost 6 bases; unmatched junction nucleotides: 12.

The chain is built from TRBV25-1 and TRBJ1-2, with no clear D. CDR1 MGHDK and CDR2 SYGVNS come from the germline V gene. Between the trimmed V and J ends, which lost 5 bases and 1 base, there was a span of 8 bases. The CDR3 has 13 amino acids. Written as DNA, the CDR3 is TGTGCCAGCAGTCCAGGTTATAACTATGGCTACACCTTC. It encodes CASSPGYNYGYTF.

CDR3 sequence (DNA): TGTGCCAGCAGTCCAACCGCTCGACAGGGGCGGTTTGGCACTGAAGCTTTCTTT. This translates into CASSPTARQGRFGTEAFF. The chain carries TRBV6-1 and TRBJ1-1; 8 nucleotides align to TRBD1. This CDR3 spans 18 amino acids. Germline V gives CDR1 MNHNS, CDR2 SASEGT. Trimming at V came to 5 bases and at J to 4 bases, leaving 18 bases not matched to a gene.

By frequency in the sample, this clonotype is medium-sized. The rearrangement joins TRBV18 to TRBJ2-3, with 11 nucleotides matching TRBD1. This CDR3 is built from 15 residues. From germline, CDR1 is KGHSH and CDR2 LQKENI. V lost 4 bases and J lost 7; bases outside the gene matches: 7. The CDR3 DNA reads as TGTGCCAGCTCACTTGGACAGGGGGCATTGAATACGCAGTATTTT. Translated: CASSLGQGALNTQYF. Based on the CDR3 plus reference TRBV18 and TRBJ2-3, the full variable domain is NAGVMQNPRHLVRRRGQEARLRCSPMKGHSHVYWYRQLPEEGLKFMVYLQKENIIDESGMPKERFSAEFPKEGPSILRIQQVVRGDSAAYFCASSLGQGALNTQYFGPGTRLTVL.